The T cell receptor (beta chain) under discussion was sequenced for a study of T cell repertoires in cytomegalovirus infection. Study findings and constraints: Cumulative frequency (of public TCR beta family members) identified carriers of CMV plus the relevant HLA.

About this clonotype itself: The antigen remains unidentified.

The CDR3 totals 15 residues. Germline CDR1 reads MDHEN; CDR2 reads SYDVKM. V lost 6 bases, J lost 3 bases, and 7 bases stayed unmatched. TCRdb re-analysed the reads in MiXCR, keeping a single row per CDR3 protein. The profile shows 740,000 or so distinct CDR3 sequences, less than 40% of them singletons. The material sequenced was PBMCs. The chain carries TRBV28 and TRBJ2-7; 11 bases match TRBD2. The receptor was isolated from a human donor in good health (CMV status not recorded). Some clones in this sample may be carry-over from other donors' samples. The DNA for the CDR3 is TGTGCCAGCAGCCCCTATAGCGGGAGGGTCTACGAGCAGTACTTC. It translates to CASSPYSGRVYEQYF.